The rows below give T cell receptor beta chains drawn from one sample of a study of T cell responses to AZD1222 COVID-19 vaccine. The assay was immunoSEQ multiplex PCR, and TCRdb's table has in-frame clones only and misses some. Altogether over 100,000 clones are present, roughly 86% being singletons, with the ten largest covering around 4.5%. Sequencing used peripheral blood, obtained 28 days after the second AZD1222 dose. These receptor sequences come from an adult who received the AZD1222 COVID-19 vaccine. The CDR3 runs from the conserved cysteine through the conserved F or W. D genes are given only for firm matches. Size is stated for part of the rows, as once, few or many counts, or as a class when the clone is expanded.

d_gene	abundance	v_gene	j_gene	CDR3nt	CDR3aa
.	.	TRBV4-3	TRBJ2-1	TGCGCCAGCAGTCTTGGTCTCTACAATGAGCAGTTCTTC	CASSLGLYNEQFF
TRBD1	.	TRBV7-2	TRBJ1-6	TGTGCCAGCAGCTTAGTGCCGCCCGGGACAGGGGCTTCACCCCTCCACTTT	CASSLVPPGTGASPLHF
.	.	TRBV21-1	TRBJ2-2	TGTGCCAGCCCTGGGGGCAGAACCGGGGAGCTGTTTTTT	CASPGGRTGELFF
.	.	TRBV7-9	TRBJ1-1	TGTGCCAGCAGCCGTCCTGGACAGTCAGTAGCTTTCTTT	CASSRPGQSVAFF
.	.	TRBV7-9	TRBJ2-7	TGTGCCAGCAGCTTGGGGACACTCTACGAGCAGTACTTC	CASSLGTLYEQYF
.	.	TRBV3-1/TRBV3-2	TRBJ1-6	TGTGCCAGCAGCCCAAAAGTGCGGGAGTACAATTCACCCCTCCACTTT	CASSPKVREYNSPLHF
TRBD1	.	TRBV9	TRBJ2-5	TGTGCCAGCAGCATCCGGACAGGGCCGGGGGAGACCCAGTACTTC	CASSIRTGPGETQYF
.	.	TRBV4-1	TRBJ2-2	TGCGCCAGCAGCCAACTGGGGCCGAACACCGGGGAGCTGTTTTTT	CASSQLGPNTGELFF
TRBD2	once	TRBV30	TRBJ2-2	TGTGCCTGGAGCCTCCCCCCGATTGGAGCGGGAGGATCCGGGGAGCTGTTTTTT	CAWSLPPIGAGGSGELFF
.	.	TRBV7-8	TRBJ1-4	TGTGCCAGCAGCCATTTCGGCCGATCAACTAATGAAAAACTGTTTTTT	CASSHFGRSTNEKLFF
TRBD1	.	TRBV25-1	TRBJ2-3	TGTGCCAGCAGTGGAATACGGGACAGGGGCAATACGCAGTATTTT	CASSGIRDRGNTQYF
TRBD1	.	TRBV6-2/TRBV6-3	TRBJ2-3	TGTGCCAGCAGTTTGGGGACAGGGGCAGATACGCAGTATTTT	CASSLGTGADTQYF
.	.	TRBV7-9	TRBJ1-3	TGTGCCAGCAGCACCTCGGACGGCGGGAGAAGAAACACCATATATTTT	CASSTSDGGRRNTIYF
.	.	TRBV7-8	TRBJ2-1	TGTGCCAGCAGCTTCGGGGGCCCACACAATGAGCAGTTCTTC	CASSFGGPHNEQFF
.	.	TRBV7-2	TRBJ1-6	TGTGCCAGCAGCCGGACGGGGAGGGAATCTTCACCCCTCCACTTT	CASSRTGRESSPLHF
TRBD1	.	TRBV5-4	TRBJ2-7	TGTGCCAGCAGCCAAGGACCCCGACAGGGGGAAGAGCAGTACTTC	CASSQGPRQGEEQYF
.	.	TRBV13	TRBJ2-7	TGTGCCAGCAGCGGATCCACGACCCTGGAGCAGTACTTC	CASSGSTTLEQYF
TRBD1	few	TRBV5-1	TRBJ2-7	TGCGCCAGCAGCCTCGGACAGGGGGGCGAGCAGTACTTC	CASSLGQGGEQYF
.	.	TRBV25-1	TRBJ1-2	TGTGCCAGCAGTGAGCAACGACAATACACCTTC	CASSEQRQYTF
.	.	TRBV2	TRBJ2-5	TGTGCCAGCAGTTCCAGACGGTGGGGGGGCCGGGAGACCCAGTACTTC	CASSSRRWGGRETQYF
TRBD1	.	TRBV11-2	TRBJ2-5	TGTGCCAGCAGACCCCCCGGGACAGGGAATCAAGAGACCCAGTACTTC	CASRPPGTGNQETQYF
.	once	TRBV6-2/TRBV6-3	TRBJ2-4	TGTGCCAGCAGTTCCAACACTGGGGTGGGCCATTATGTTAACATTCAGTACTTC	CASSSNTGVGHYVNIQYF
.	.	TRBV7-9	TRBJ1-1	TGTGCCAGCAGCTTAGCAACTGAAGCTTTCTTT	CASSLATEAFF
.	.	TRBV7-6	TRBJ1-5	TGTGCCAGCAGCTTAGGTCCATTCCTTCCTACGACTCCTATCAATCAGCCCCAGCATTTT	CASSLGPFLPTTPINQPQHF
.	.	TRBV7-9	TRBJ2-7	TGTGCCAGCAGGGGGGACGGCGCCTACGAGCAGTACTTC	CASRGDGAYEQYF
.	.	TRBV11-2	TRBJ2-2	TGTGCCAGCAGCTTCTCGCCGAACACCGGGGAGCTGTTTTTT	CASSFSPNTGELFF
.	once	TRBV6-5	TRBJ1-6	TGTGCCAGTACCCCGATTGGGGAGTCACCCCTCCACTTT	CASTPIGESPLHF
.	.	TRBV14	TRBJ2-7	TGTGCCAGCAGTCCTTCACTAGCCTCCTACGAGCAGTACTTC	CASSPSLASYEQYF
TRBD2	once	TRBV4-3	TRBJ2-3	TGCGCCAGCAGCCAAGAAGCGGGAAGGGGAGCAGATACGCAGTATTTT	CASSQEAGRGADTQYF
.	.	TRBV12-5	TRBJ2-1	TGTGCTAGTGGTTTGGTACTGGGGCAGAGCCCAGCTGAGCAGTTCTTC	CASGLVLGQSPAEQFF
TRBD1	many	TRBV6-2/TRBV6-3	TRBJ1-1	TGTGCCAGCAGTTCGGACAGGGGAGCGAGGACTGAAGCTTTCTTT	CASSSDRGARTEAFF
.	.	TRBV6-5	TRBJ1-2	TGTGCCAGCACCGCCCAGGGTGGTGGCTACACCTTC	CASTAQGGGYTF
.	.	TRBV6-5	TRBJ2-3	TGTGCCAGCAGTTACACTGGGGCGGTCACAGATACGCAGTATTTT	CASSYTGAVTDTQYF
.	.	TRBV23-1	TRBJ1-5	TGCGCCAGCCGGGGCCCGGGGAAGCCCCAGCATTTT	CASRGPGKPQHF
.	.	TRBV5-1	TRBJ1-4	TGCGCCAGCAGGGAGGGGGTTAACGAAAAACTGTTTTTT	CASREGVNEKLFF
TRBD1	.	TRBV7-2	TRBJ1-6	TGTGCCAGCATCCCAGGGGGGGGGAATTCACCCCTCCACTTT	CASIPGGGNSPLHF
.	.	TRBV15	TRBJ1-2	TGTGCCACCAGCAGAGGAGGCTTCAACTATGGCTACACCTTC	CATSRGGFNYGYTF
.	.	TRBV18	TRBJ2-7	TGTGCCAGCTCACCTCGGACACAGACCTCCTACGAGCAGTACTTC	CASSPRTQTSYEQYF
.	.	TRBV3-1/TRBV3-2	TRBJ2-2	TGTGCCAGCAGCCGACGAACTAATGTCGGGGAGCTGTTTTTT	CASSRRTNVGELFF